Listed here is a single T cell receptor beta chain. Its antigen remains unidentified. This entry belongs to a study of cytomegalovirus exposure and HLA in healthy donors. The study's findings and limits: Only CMV serostatus was available as immune exposure information. In an earlier analysis, most TCR beta V segments were productive about 87% or about 30% of the time.

CDR3 length: 15 amino acids. V was pared by 6 bases and J by 5 bases, with 11 bases of the junction left unmatched. Germline loops: CDR1 MDHEN, CDR2 SYDVKM. Primers: 60 Vbeta forward and 13 Jbeta reverse. Using immunoSEQ multiplex PCR, the repertoire was profiled, and TCRdb retains in-frame clones only, with some absent. The table has around 80,000 clones, about 9.5% seen once. This chain connects TRBV28 to TRBJ2-7; 9 bases map to TRBD2. Input material: PBMCs. The TCR was taken from a man aged 60 to 75 in good health and CMV-seropositive. The CDR3 DNA sequence: TGTGCCAGCAGCCCCAGCGGGAGGTCAAGGGACGAGCAGTACTTC. Translation: CASSPSGRSRDEQYF.